A single T cell receptor beta chain is shown here with its context. The antigen it binds to is not known. No per-base quality is available; no much larger clone lies one base away. The High Capacity cDNA Reverse Transcription Kit was used to reverse transcribe all of the isolated RNA, meaning that expressed TCRB transcripts were what got sequenced. Survey-depth immunoSEQ sequencing was performed on stem cell-like memory T cell samples, with an average of around 920,000 total reads per sample. After sorted cells were lysed in RLT buffer, RNA was extracted with DNase-treated RNeasy Micro or Mini kits, with the choice depending on cell number. To prevent cross-contamination, each cell subset was processed individually, whereas patient and healthy donor samples were processed jointly. The immunoSEQ multiplex PCR was used to amplify TCRB sequences from cDNA, generating 87-bp fragments that spanned the CDR3 region. Amplicons were sequenced on the Illumina HiSeq platform. From the authors' description of their analysis: Synthetic template baselines were used to correct PCR bias computationally, reads within Hamming distance 2 were collapsed together, and singletons that could not be merged were discarded. Reads were aligned against IMGT so that V, D and J genes, CDR3 length and insertions or deletions at six rearrangement sites could be assigned. Within each subset, clonotype counts were normalized to the number of sorted cells before true diversity and Gini coefficients were calculated with the tcR R package. The overlap coefficient, calculated on TCRB nucleotide sequences, was used to measure repertoire sharing. The source is immuneACCESS, and TCRdb retained only in-frame sequences with V and J called. Part of the clones is not carried over; for the studies checked, unresolved V genes explain less than half of this, and the remainder is unexplained. D and trimming come from the DNA, and the V and J calls and clone size come from that table. Within this sample are around 50,000 clones, with around 40% of them counted one time only. The ten largest clonotypes hold around 0.13% of the sample.

From each donor, a single peripheral blood sample of 100 to 150 mL on average was drawn into heparinised tubes. A BD FACSAria II was used to sort naive, central memory, regulatory and stem cell-like memory CD4+ T cells with a panel that included CD45RO, CCR7, CD25, CD127, CD95 and CD27. A purity above 95% was achieved for all sorted populations. PBMCs were isolated right away by Lymphoprep density gradient centrifugation and were stained directly, without culture. So that batch effects would be minimized, each experiment stained and sorted samples in pairs, pairing one healthy donor with one patient. The data are from a study of beta chain features in type 1 diabetes (dated by TCRdb to the late 2010s). About the full investigation: No differences in mean age, gender distribution, total cell number or subset yield were found between patients and healthy donors. A total of around 100 million sorted cells were examined across all samples, and RNA yield correlated strongly with the number of cells per subset. In the study, recently diagnosed type 1 diabetes patients and matched healthy donors were compared on the TCRB repertoires of their sorted circulating CD4+ T cell subsets. Regulatory and stem cell-like memory subsets were obtained from only 8 patients and about eight healthy donors, while naive and central memory subsets were obtained from all 30 or so donors. Study-wide conclusions, independent of this receptor: At VDJ recombination sites, patients with type 1 diabetes made fewer insertions and deleted more nucleotides, a pattern implying thymic rearrangement abnormalities. HLA sub-analyses involved small numbers of individuals, so any influence of HLA type on TCRB rearrangement remained unresolved. PCR might favor shorter templates, but patient and control samples were amplified and corrected together, so any skew would affect both groups equally. Because cDNA was sequenced instead of genomic DNA, activated cells with high expression could be over-represented, although the groups did not differ in activation or CD3 levels. Naive, central memory and regulatory TCRB repertoires appeared to be more alike among patients than among healthy donors. A moderate but significant shortening of TCRB CDR3 length was observed in type 1 diabetes patients in all four CD4+ subsets.

V and J lose 3 bases and 3 bases, and a span of 11 bases separates them. The CDR3, cysteine through phenylalanine, is 14 amino acids long. Just the 42-base CDR3 DNA is kept, in frame starting at base 1. CDR1 and CDR2, per the germline V gene, are KGHSH and LQKENI. Sequences were obtained from stem cell memory CD4+ T cells from blood. The cell subset or site label here, explained by the study, means: stem cell-like memory CD4+ T cells. The TCR originated in a man aged 25 to 40 with type 1 diabetes. The chain links TRBV18 with TRBJ1-1, with an unclear D gene assignment. The CDR3 protein: CASSPREVHTEAFF. The nucleotide sequence reads as follows: TGTGCCAGCTCACCCCGGGAAGTCCACACTGAAGCTTTCTTT. With the rest looked up from the reference TRBV18 and TRBJ1-1 genes rather than sequenced, the full variable domain is NAGVMQNPRHLVRRRGQEARLRCSPMKGHSHVYWYRQLPEEGLKFMVYLQKENIIDESGMPKERFSAEFPKEGPSILRIQQVVRGDSAAYFCASSPREVHTEAFFGQGTRLTVV.